This T cell receptor (beta chain) was sequenced in a study of T cell repertoires in cytomegalovirus infection (dated by TCRdb to about 2019). Study-level background: Peptide stimulations targeted recently identified HLA-C-restricted CMV epitopes, whose presentation resists viral immunomodulation, together with well-studied HLA-B-restricted epitopes. Donor HLA type was relevant to the analysis, because carriage of CMV infection together with the matching HLA type was indicated by public TCR beta signatures. Beyond this particular receptor, the publication reports: In the ex vivo response, HLA-C-restricted CMV-specific TCR beta clonotypes were dominant, and in two of eight donors the single most frequent clonotype came from this HLA-C-restricted group. In both this cohort and an independent cohort of over 350 donors, the cumulative frequency of public TCR beta family members distinguished carriers of CMV infection plus the relevant HLA type.

The treatment or condition tag for this specimen amounts to: in vitro stimulation with specific CMV peptide epitopes to enrich CMV-specific T cells. This clonotype has a handful of counts. There is no known antigen for this receptor. Base quality data are lacking; no much larger clone is found one base away. TCRdb names Illumina HiSeq 1500 as the instrument used. TCRdb reworked the public reads: Q25 trimming with fastp, MiXCR clone assembly, productive beta chains retained. Identical CDR3 proteins give one entry, which carries the most common genes and DNA. In all, the sample holds about 700,000 distinct CDR3 sequences, and roughly a third of those were seen once. The ten largest make up over 15% of the sample. This TCR derives from a human donor in good health (CMV status not recorded). Some clones in this sample may be carry-over from other donors' samples. Sequencing used cultured PBMCs, obtained from culture after CMV antigen stimulation.

The CDR3 region has the sequence CASSQEIVYGYEQYF. DNA sequence: TGCGCCAGCAGCCAAGAAATTGTGTATGGGTACGAGCAGTACTTC. The sequence joins TRBV4-3 to TRBJ2-7, with an unclear D gene assignment. Inclusive of the bounding cysteine and phenylalanine, the CDR3 is 15 residues long. Only the CDR3 part of the read is kept: 45 bases, read in frame from the first base. Relative to germline, V is 0 bases shorter and J is 4 bases shorter, with 13 bases between their ends. CDR1 and CDR2 are drawn from the germline V gene: LGHNA, YSLEER.